The 28 T cell receptor beta chains in this list originate from one sample, sequenced in a study of T cell responses to AZD1222 COVID-19 vaccine. TCRdb's copy holds only in-frame clones and misses some; the assay was immunoSEQ multiplex PCR. Of tens of thousands of clones detected, 70% to 90% appear once; the ten largest clones hold 4.9%. The sample in question was peripheral blood, obtained on day 0 of AZD1222 vaccination. These receptors all come from an adult in good health.

This chain uses TRBV4-1 with TRBJ2-5; D remains unclear. V was trimmed by 1 base and J by 5 bases, leaving 8 bases between them. Germline lookup yields CDR1 MGHRA and CDR2 YSYEKL. The CDR3 sequence is 13 residues long. The CDR3 loop is CASSQAPTETQYF. CDR3 coding DNA: TGCGCCAGCAGCCAAGCTCCAACCGAGACCCAGTACTTC.

This chain uses TRBV28 with TRBJ1-6; 7 bases match TRBD1. This CDR3 comprises 13 residues. The V and J ends lost 7 bases and 8 bases, in that order; junction bases with no gene match: 5. The V gene's germline CDR1 is MDHEN and CDR2 SYDVKM. The CDR3 is CASIDRDYSPLHF. Written as DNA, the CDR3 is TGTGCCAGCATCGACAGGGACTATTCACCCCTCCACTTT.

The V and J genes are TRBV29-1 and TRBJ1-5, with D possibly matching TRBD1 (6 bases). V was cut by 2 bases and J by 2 bases, with 7 bases left in between. CDR1 SQVTM and CDR2 ANQGSEA come from the germline V gene. The CDR3 loop spans 13 amino acids. CDR3 sequence (DNA): TGCAGCGTTGAATCAGGGGGCAATCAGCCCCAGCATTTT. Amino acid sequence: CSVESGGNQPQHF. Full variable domain (rest looked up from reference TRBV29-1 and TRBJ1-5): SAVISQKPSRDICQRGTSLTIQCQVDSQVTMMFWYRQQPGQSLTLIATANQGSEATYESGFVIDKFPISRPNLTFSTLTVSNMSPEDSSIYLCSVESGGNQPQHFGDGTRLSIL.

The CDR3: CASSLDQETQYF. Written as DNA, the CDR3 is TGTGCCAGCAGCTTGGACCAAGAGACCCAGTACTTC. The rearrangement uses TRBV7-9 and TRBJ2-5; no reliable D call. The CDR3 is 12 residues long. Trimming removed 3 bases at V and 0 bases at J, with 2 bases between. From germline, CDR1 is SEHNR and CDR2 FQNEAQ (reference sequence).

This chain uses TRBV5-1 with TRBJ2-1; 8 bases match TRBD2. After removal of 4 bases from V and 1 base from J, the junction contained 10 bases not matched to a gene. This CDR3 has 17 amino acids. Germline V CDR1 and CDR2: SGHRS, YFSETQ. The CDR3 DNA reads TGCGCCAGCAGCCAAAGCACGGGGGGGATGTCCTACAATGAGCAGTTCTTC. Residues: CASSQSTGGMSYNEQFF.

The chain combines TRBV11-3 with TRBJ1-1; D is unresolved. Germline V gives CDR1 SGHNT, CDR2 YENEEA. V shed 3 bases and J shed 6 bases, with 11 bases lying between them. The CDR3 covers 13 residues. The chain's CDR3 is CASSFISGSEAFF. Here the CDR3 DNA reads TGTGCCAGCAGCTTCATCTCGGGATCTGAAGCTTTCTTT.

Only one count was recorded for this clone. The chain joins TRBV4-1 to TRBJ1-6; the D is unclear. The ends were cut back, 4 bases at V and 5 bases at J, with 3 bases in the middle. CDR1 is MGHRA and CDR2 is YSYEKL in the germline V gene. The CDR3 is made up of 12 amino acids. CDR3 nucleotide sequence: TGCGCCAGCAGCCGGGATAATTCACCCCTCCACTTT. Residues: CASSRDNSPLHF.

This chain connects TRBV21-1 to TRBJ1-5. TRBV21-1 is a documented pseudogene. CDR3 size: 17 residues. CDR3 sequence reads: CASSKCIWGRSNQPQHF. Written as DNA, the CDR3 is TGTGCCAGCAGCAAATGTATATGGGGACGGAGTAATCAGCCCCAGCATTTT.

V usage is TRBV5-6 and J usage is TRBJ1-1; a weak D match, TRBD1 (5 bases). CDR3 length: 15 residues. V was pared by 3 bases and J by 6 bases, with 18 bases between. CDR1 and CDR2 (germline): SGHDT, YYEEEE. CDR3 sequence reads: CASSWGIPGRAEAFF. The CDR3 DNA is TGTGCCAGCAGCTGGGGGATCCCGGGGAGGGCTGAAGCTTTCTTT.

The genes are TRBV18 and TRBJ1-4; no firm D call. This CDR3 has 13 amino acids. Germline assignment: CDR1 KGHSH and CDR2 LQKENI. Trimming pared 0 bases from V and 10 bases from J, leaving 9 bases between. CDR3 amino acids: CASSPPLFGKLFF. The CDR3 nucleotides read TGTGCCAGCTCACCACCGTTATTTGGAAAACTGTTTTTT.

CDR3 bases: TGTGCCTCGAAGACAGGGGGTGATACTGAAGCTTTCTTT. As protein: CASKTGGDTEAFF. The chain has TRBV19 and TRBJ1-1; 9 bases fit TRBD1. The CDR3 is 13 amino acids. Germline V gene lookup returns CDR1 LNHDA and CDR2 SQIVND (reference sequence). The junction had 9 bases not matched to a gene; V was cut back by 11 bases and J by 5 bases.

The J gene is TRBJ2-5, the V gene TRBV18; D unclear. Looked up from germline, CDR1 is KGHSH and CDR2 is LQKENI. The CDR3 loop spans 13 amino acids. V was pared by 3 bases and J by 5 bases, with 10 bases between. In DNA form, the CDR3 reads TGTGCCAGCTCACCCCTTCCCGACGAGACCCAGTACTTC. This translates into CASSPLPDETQYF.

V and J are TRBV27 and TRBJ1-5; 8 bases map to TRBD1. This CDR3 is 15 amino acids long. Germline V gene lookup returns CDR1 MNHEY and CDR2 SMNVEV (reference sequence). V was pared by 7 bases and J by 1 base, with 6 bases of the junction left unmatched. CDR3 loop: CASTSGGASNQPQHF. CDR3 sequence (DNA): TGTGCCAGCACCTCAGGGGGCGCCAGCAATCAGCCCCAGCATTTT.

The V gene is TRBV7-3, the J gene TRBJ2-3; D may correspond to TRBD1 or TRBD2 (5 bases each). V shed 3 bases and J shed 2 bases, with 12 bases lying between them. Germline-derived CDR1 and CDR2 are SGHTA and FQGTGA. The CDR3 runs to 15 residues. CDR3: CASSFLGTLTDTQYF. The CDR3 nucleotides read TGTGCCAGCAGCTTCTTGGGGACGCTCACAGATACGCAGTATTTT.

The V gene is TRBV4-1, the J gene TRBJ1-2; maybe TRBD1 (5 bases). The germline CDR1 and CDR2 sequences are MGHRA and YSYEKL. This CDR3 is built from 15 residues. V was trimmed by 6 bases and J by 5 bases, leaving 19 bases between them. CDR3 sequence reads: CASRPSQGSGYGYTF. CDR3 bases: TGCGCCAGCAGGCCCTCCCAGGGCAGTGGTTATGGCTACACCTTC.

The chain recombines TRBV14 with TRBJ2-5, with 13 bases that match TRBD2. The CDR3 is made up of 17 amino acids. Germline loops: CDR1 SGHDN, CDR2 FVKESK. Unmatched junction bases numbered 11, after V lost 4 bases and J lost 6 bases. CDR3 sequence (DNA): TGTGCCAGCAGCCCCCTAAGGGCGACTAGCGGGGGGAAGACCCAGTACTTC. Residues: CASSPLRATSGGKTQYF. Full variable domain (missing parts from reference TRBV14 and TRBJ2-5): EAGVTQFPSHSVIEKGQTVTLRCDPISGHDNLYWYRRVMGKEIKFLLHFVKESKQDESGMPNNRFLAERTGGTYSTLKVQPAELEDSGVYFCASSPLRATSGGKTQYFGPGTRLLVL.

The J gene is TRBJ2-1, the V gene TRBV7-6; 13 nucleotides line up with TRBD2. In germline, CDR1 is SGHVS, CDR2 FNYEAQ. The CDR3 has 15 residues. The V gene end was trimmed by 6 bases and the J gene end by 7 bases; junction bases not matched to a gene: 6. The CDR3 is CASSWTSGGKNEQFF. CDR3 sequence (DNA): TGTGCCAGCAGTTGGACTAGCGGGGGCAAGAATGAGCAGTTCTTC.

V gene TRBV2 combines with J gene TRBJ1-4, with 8 bases identical to TRBD1. Germline V gives CDR1 SNHLY, CDR2 FYNNEI. V lost 2 bases and J lost 4; bases outside the gene matches: 3. CDR3 length: 15 residues. CDR3 bases: TGTGCCAGCAGTGAAAGGACAGGGCGTAATGAAAAACTGTTTTTT. This encodes CASSERTGRNEKLFF. Full variable domain (rest looked up from reference TRBV2 and TRBJ1-4): EPEVTQTPSHQVTQMGQEVILRCVPISNHLYFYWYRQILGQKVEFLVSFYNNEISEKSEIFDDQFSVERPDGSNFTLKIRSTKLEDSAMYFCASSERTGRNEKLFFGSGTQLSVL.

V and J are TRBV7-2 and TRBJ2-1, with 14 bases lining up with TRBD2. The CDR3 has 18 amino acids. V gave up 8 bases and J gave up 7 bases; unmatched junction bases: 16. Per germline, CDR1 SGHTA and CDR2 FQGNSA. CDR3 bases: TGTGCCAGCCAAACCATCCCGGGACTAGCGGGGGTGGGGAATGAGCAGTTCTTC. It is translated as CASQTIPGLAGVGNEQFF.

V and J are TRBV11-2 and TRBJ2-1; TRBD2 might be the D (5 bases). V lost 1 base and J lost 7, with 5 bases in between. Germline V CDR1 and CDR2: SGHAT, FQNNGV. This CDR3 is 12 amino acids long. The CDR3 bases are TGTGCCAGCAGCTTAGGGAGGAATGAGCAGTTCTTC. Its protein is CASSLGRNEQFF.

J is TRBJ2-2 and V is TRBV7-8; no firm D call. The V and J ends lost 3 bases and 4 bases respectively, with 6 bases between them. CDR1 is SGHVS and CDR2 is FQNEAQ in the germline V gene. The CDR3 extends over 13 amino acids. CDR3 sequence: CASSFGPTGELFF. In DNA, the CDR3 is TGTGCCAGCAGCTTCGGTCCCACCGGGGAGCTGTTTTTT.

The V and J genes are TRBV7-2 and TRBJ2-5; TRBD2 agrees at 9 bases. V dropped 4 bases and J dropped 4; count of bases not matched to a gene: 1. Germline CDR1 SGHTA, CDR2 FQGNSA. The CDR3 has 13 residues. The CDR3 nucleotides are TGTGCCAGCAGCTCGGGACTAGCAGAGACCCAGTACTTC. It codes for CASSSGLAETQYF. Combining the CDR3 with reference TRBV7-2 and TRBJ2-5 gives the whole variable domain GAGVSQSPSNKVTEKGKDVELRCDPISGHTALYWYRQSLGQGLEFLIYFQGNSAPDKSGLPSDRFSAERTGGSVSTLTIQRTQQEDSAVYLCASSSGLAETQYFGPGTRLLVL.

V gene TRBV30 combines with J gene TRBJ1-2; 8 nucleotides line up with TRBD1. This CDR3 region has 14 residues. Germline assignment: CDR1 GTSNPN and CDR2 SVGIG (reference sequence). The V and J ends lost 1 base and 8 bases, in that order; junction bases with no gene match: 9. CDR3 in amino acids: CAWSADRALEGYTF. CDR3 bases: TGTGCCTGGAGTGCGGACAGGGCCTTAGAAGGCTACACCTTC.

The V call is TRBV6-5, the J call TRBJ1-1; D ambiguous. The germline CDR1 and CDR2 sequences are MNHEY and SVGAGI. The CDR3 has 14 residues. Trimming pared 5 bases from V and 0 bases from J, leaving 10 bases between. CDR3 nucleotides: TGTGCCAGCAGTACCGGACTTATGAACACTGAAGCTTTCTTT. Its translation: CASSTGLMNTEAFF.

A single count supports this clone. The rearrangement uses TRBV3-1 (or the pseudogene TRBV3-2) and TRBJ1-2; a weak D match, TRBD1 (5 bases). The CDR3 is made up of 13 amino acids. Trimming removed 6 bases from V and 5 bases from J, with 13 bases in between. The V gene's germline CDR1 is LGHDT and CDR2 YNNKEL (reference sequence). CDR3 region: CASSLTELYGYTF. Written as DNA, the CDR3 is TGTGCCAGCAGTTTGACAGAACTTTATGGCTACACCTTC.

The rearrangement joins TRBV12-3 or TRBV12-4 to TRBJ1-2; D unresolved. The CDR3 has 13 amino acids. The V end was cut by 3 bases, the J end by 0 bases, with 5 bases between. Written as DNA, the CDR3 is TGTGCCAGCAGTTTCGGTTCTAACTATGGCTACACCTTC. Protein: CASSFGSNYGYTF.

This chain links TRBV2 with TRBJ1-5; D not certain. Trimming stripped 6 bases from V and 0 bases from J, with 12 bases between. The CDR3 spans 15 residues. In germline, CDR1 is SNHLY, CDR2 FYNNEI. CDR3 sequence: CASRSEQHSNQPQHF. The CDR3 region has the DNA TGTGCCAGCAGGTCCGAGCAGCATAGCAATCAGCCCCAGCATTTT.

The gene calls are TRBV6-4 and TRBJ1-6; D may be TRBD1 (5 bases). The CDR3 is made up of 18 amino acids. CDR1 is MRHNA and CDR2 is SNTAGT in the germline V gene. Trimming took 3 bases from V and 7 from J, leaving 22 bases between them. The DNA for the CDR3 is TGTGCCAGCAGTGATCCCACTGGGTCGCAGGGAGCCAATTCACCCCTCCACTTT. Amino acids: CASSDPTGSQGANSPLHF.